This is a list of T cell receptor beta chains from one sample in a study of T cells in Graves' hyperthyroidism and ophthalmopathy. TCRdb processed the multiplex PCR reads anew with MiXCR; each CDR3 protein has one entry. This sample yields 300,000 to 500,000 distinct CDR3 sequences, of which roughly 13% are seen a single time; approximately 29% belongs to the top ten. The specimen was blood. The receptors come from a man aged 50 or older with Graves' ophthalmopathy. Each CDR3 is given without its conserved first and last residue. Fields, in order: clone size, V gene, CDR3 protein. Rows may omit the clone size; those that give it use once, few, many or a size class.

abundance: many
v_gene: TRBV28
CDR3aa: ASSLGGQGYSEAF

abundance: many
v_gene: TRBV3-1
CDR3aa: ASSQETRYSDTQY

abundance: many
v_gene: TRBV20-1
CDR3aa: SARTSGSGSYNEQF

abundance: once
v_gene: TRBV7-8
CDR3aa: ASSTFAGLAGIGTDTQY

abundance: few
v_gene: TRBV29-1
CDR3aa: SEPQDSGNTIY

abundance: many
v_gene: TRBV6-1
CDR3aa: ASSEQGLSNTEAF

abundance: few
v_gene: TRBV10-2
CDR3aa: ASSVGSREGTQY

abundance: many
v_gene: TRBV2
CDR3aa: ASTAGGILPYEQY

abundance: many
v_gene: TRBV5-6
CDR3aa: ASSSSSTGGNTIY

abundance: few
v_gene: TRBV20-1
CDR3aa: SASLFSGKSTDTQY

abundance: -
v_gene: TRBV15
CDR3aa: ATSRVGTGKTKNIQY

abundance: -
v_gene: TRBV20-1
CDR3aa: SDGGGNYGYT

abundance: once
v_gene: TRBV2
CDR3aa: ASTAIAGVREDTQY

abundance: many
v_gene: TRBV20-1
CDR3aa: SASWSSGRSGYEQY

abundance: many
v_gene: TRBV6-2/TRBV6-3
CDR3aa: ASSSLDRGHEQY

abundance: many
v_gene: TRBV5-1
CDR3aa: ASSLEGQQAF

abundance: -
v_gene: TRBV12-3/TRBV12-4
CDR3aa: ASTRQGSAYNEQF

abundance: many
v_gene: TRBV6-1
CDR3aa: ASSPMASEGNGYT

abundance: many
v_gene: TRBV2
CDR3aa: ASARSLGGAGYGYT

abundance: many
v_gene: TRBV18
CDR3aa: ASSPSLAGGYEQY

abundance: many
v_gene: TRBV28
CDR3aa: ASSLGLSNNEQF

abundance: -
v_gene: TRBV5-4
CDR3aa: ASSGQGRNEQF

abundance: -
v_gene: TRBV27
CDR3aa: ASSPAWTSGGLDTQY

abundance: many
v_gene: TRBV15
CDR3aa: ATSKDAYEQY

abundance: few
v_gene: TRBV2
CDR3aa: ASSVRRGYYGYT

abundance: many
v_gene: TRBV5-1
CDR3aa: ASSPTSGKVGEQF

abundance: -
v_gene: TRBV6-9
CDR3aa: ASSYNSGGHEQY

abundance: many
v_gene: TRBV6-1
CDR3aa: ASSELLGSGNQPQH

abundance: -
v_gene: TRBV19
CDR3aa: ASTLDRDTEAF

abundance: many
v_gene: TRBV20-1
CDR3aa: SVRQGNYNEQF

abundance: many
v_gene: TRBV27
CDR3aa: ASGLGDTQY